The present T cell receptor (beta chain) was sequenced within a study of blood T cell repertoires in COVID-19. Generated by immunoSEQ multiplex PCR, the TCRdb table keeps only in-frame clones and is missing some. Of around 380,000 clones in the sample, 87% are singletons; the top ten hold 1.3%. The CDR3 totals 12 residues. Trimming stripped 3 bases from V and 5 bases from J, with 7 bases between. Germline assignment: CDR1 SNHLY and CDR2 FYNNEI. Residents of over 20 US areas, aged roughly 18 to 89 years, made up the participants. In assigning cohorts, the study relied on participant-reported clinical history. For recovered donors of Cohort 3, there were two negative PCRs, clearance, or symptom resolution.

The receptor was isolated from a man aged 25-45 years who had recovered from COVID-19. The chain links TRBV2 to TRBJ1-2; D call uncertain. Sequencing was carried out using PBMCs or T cells enriched from blood (not recorded which). CDR3 region: CASSDARYGYTF. DNA of the CDR3: TGTGCCAGCAGTGACGCCCGGTATGGCTACACCTTC.